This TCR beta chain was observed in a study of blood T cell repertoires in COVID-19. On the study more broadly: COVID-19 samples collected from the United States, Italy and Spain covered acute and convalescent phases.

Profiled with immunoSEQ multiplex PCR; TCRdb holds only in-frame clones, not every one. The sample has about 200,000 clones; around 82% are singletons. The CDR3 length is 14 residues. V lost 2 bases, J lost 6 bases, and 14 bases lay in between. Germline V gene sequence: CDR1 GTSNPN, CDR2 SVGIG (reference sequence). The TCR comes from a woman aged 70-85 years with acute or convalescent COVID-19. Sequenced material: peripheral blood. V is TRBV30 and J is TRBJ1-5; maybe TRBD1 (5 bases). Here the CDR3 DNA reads TGTGCCTGGAGTAGGGACTCCCCAAGTCAGCCCCAGCATTTT. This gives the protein CAWSRDSPSQPQHF. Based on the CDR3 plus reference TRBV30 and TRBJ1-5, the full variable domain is SQTIHQWPATLVQPVGSPLSLECTVEGTSNPNLYWYRQAAGRGLQLLFYSVGIGQISSEVPQNLSASRPQDRQFILSSKKLLLSDSGFYLCAWSRDSPSQPQHFGDGTRLSIL.